This TCR beta chain was profiled in a study of blood T cell repertoires in COVID-19. On the study more broadly: COVID-19 samples from acute and convalescent phases originated in the United States, Italy and Spain. Sources were T cells, B-cell-depleted T cells, or PBMCs; the material itself was cDNA or gDNA.

Germline-derived CDR1 and CDR2 are SGHRS and YFSETQ. The V and J ends lost 1 base and 4 bases, in that order; junction bases with no gene match: 11. The CDR3 is 17 residues long. Individuals drawn from about two dozen US areas were about 18 to 90 years old. Two negative PCRs, clearance, or symptom resolution were required of recovered Cohort 3 donors. Only in-frame clones appear in the TCRdb table, and some are missing; sequencing was by immunoSEQ multiplex PCR. Here the sample spans roughly 340,000 clones, 85% to 90% being singletons. Sequencing input: PBMCs or T cells enriched from blood (not recorded which). This receptor was taken from a man aged 18 to 29 who had recovered from COVID-19. V is TRBV5-1 and J is TRBJ1-2; 9 positions match TRBD1. For the CDR3, the DNA is TGCGCCAGCAGCTTGACAACAGGGGGCAATCGTACCTATGGCTACACCTTC. Its translation is CASSLTTGGNRTYGYTF.